This T cell receptor beta chain was captured in a study of response to subunit inactivated influenza vaccine. Study results and limitations: Seasonal influenza vaccination, on each occasion, was suggested by the authors to recruit few new T cells.

V lost 5 bases, J lost 6 bases, and 7 bases stayed unmatched. The CDR3 totals 15 residues. The germline gives CDR1 SGHTA, CDR2 FQGNSA. For this clonotype: Antigen: not known.

TCRdb passed the RT-PCR reads through MiXCR, listing each CDR3 protein once. The sample yields 300,000 to 350,000 distinct CDR3 sequences, roughly 22% seen once. The receptor was derived from a man aged 50 to 69 who received an inactivated influenza vaccine. The sequenced sample was PBMCs from blood, obtained around 22 months after vaccination. The chain recombines TRBV7-2 with TRBJ1-6, with 7 bases identical to TRBD1. The CDR3 sequence is CASSPRQGPNSPLHF. The DNA for the CDR3 is TGTGCCAGCAGCCCGCGACAGGGTCCTAATTCACCCCTCCACTTT.